The 25 T cell receptor beta chains below all came from one sample that was sequenced in a study of blood T cells in healthy people across ages (dated by TCRdb to the mid-2010s). The protocol used for the library was 5' RACE. For sequencing, an Illumina HiSeq 2500 was employed. A second PCR of about 7 to 12 cycles was performed with a sample-barcoded 5' primer and a J-beta primer mix. TCRdb reprocessed the public reads (quality trimming at Q25 with fastp, clone calling with MiXCR) and kept in-frame beta chains. Every CDR3 protein is listed once, alongside the most common genes and DNA of its rows. For this sample the table gives about 1,600,000 distinct CDR3 sequences, of which 35% to 45% were detected only once. Of the sample, roughly 8.2% falls within the top ten clones. Sequenced: blood. The receptors stem from a young woman in good health.

V gene TRBV11-2 combines with J gene TRBJ1-2; 9 bases map to TRBD1. Per the germline V gene, CDR1 is SGHAT and CDR2 is FQNNGV. The CDR3 spans 15 residues. V was clipped by 5 bases and J by 4 bases; unmatched bases: 8. CDR3 protein: CASSGWDREGYGYTF. The CDR3 DNA sequence: TGTGCCAGCAGCGGATGGGACAGGGAAGGCTATGGCTACACCTTC.

This sequence joins TRBV5-1 and TRBJ1-2, with D perhaps matching TRBD1 (5 bases). The CDR3 consists of 13 residues. The germline V and J ends were trimmed by 6 bases and 3 bases, with 12 bases remaining between them. The germline CDR1 and CDR2 sequences are SGHRS and YFSETQ. The CDR3 loop reads CASTPQGDYGYTF. CDR3 sequence (DNA): TGCGCCAGCACGCCCCAGGGCGACTATGGCTACACCTTC.

The sample holds a few counts of this clonotype. The rearrangement links TRBV5-1 to TRBJ2-7; TRBD2 matches 13 bases. The CDR3 sequence is 17 residues long. V lost 2 bases and J lost 3; bases outside the gene matches: 8. Germline loops: CDR1 SGHRS, CDR2 YFSETQ. The DNA for the CDR3 is TGCGCCAGCAGCTTCGGACTAGCGGGGGCCCACCTCTACGAGCAGTACTTC. It encodes CASSFGLAGAHLYEQYF.

The V call is TRBV4-1, the J call TRBJ1-2, with D perhaps matching TRBD1 (5 bases). CDR3 size: 15 residues. The V end lost 3 bases, the J end lost 8 bases, and 19 bases lay between the germline ends. Germline CDR1 is MGHRA and CDR2 is YSYEKL. The DNA of the CDR3 is TGCGCCAGCAGCCAGCCCCGGGACGAAGTGCGCGGCTACACCTTC. Translation gives CASSQPRDEVRGYTF.

This clonotype was observed a handful of times. The J gene is TRBJ2-3, the V gene TRBV27; D perhaps matches TRBD2 (6 bases). The CDR3 consists of 18 residues. Germline V lookup: CDR1 MNHEY, CDR2 SMNVEV (reference sequence). Trimming left V 5 bases short and J 7 bases short, with 28 bases between. The CDR3 sequence: CASSPPPGGAGYFYTQYF. For the CDR3, the DNA is TGTGCCAGCAGTCCCCCCCCCGGGGGAGCGGGCTACTTTTATACGCAGTATTTT.

The V and J genes are TRBV28 and TRBJ2-7; no firm D call. V lost 4 bases and J 3 bases, leaving 13 bases between the germline ends. Germline V gene data show CDR1 as MDHEN and CDR2 as SYDVKM. This CDR3 has 14 residues. The CDR3 here is CASSSPPTDYEQYF. The CDR3 DNA reads as TGTGCCAGCAGTTCCCCCCCGACGGACTACGAGCAGTACTTC.

This clonotype was observed a few times. This rearrangement joins TRBV10-3 to TRBJ1-5; possible D gene TRBD1, 5 bases. The germline CDR1 and CDR2 sequences are ENHRY and SYGVKD. V lost 4 bases, J lost 3 bases, and 7 bases lay in between. The length of the CDR3 is 13 residues. The CDR3 sequence: CAISGGNNQPQHF. In DNA form, the CDR3 reads TGTGCCATCAGTGGGGGGAACAATCAGCCCCAGCATTTT.

V gene TRBV7-8 combines with J gene TRBJ2-3; D is uncertain. The V gene's germline CDR1 is SGHVS and CDR2 FQNEAQ. The CDR3 has 15 amino acids. V was cut by 0 bases and J by 0 bases, with 7 bases left in between. The CDR3 DNA follows: TGTGCCAGCAGCTTAGCGGAGAAGAGCACAGATACGCAGTATTTT. This translates into CASSLAEKSTDTQYF.

V is TRBV20-1 and J is TRBJ2-1; D not certain. This CDR3 is built from 14 residues. CDR1 DFQATT and CDR2 SNEGSKA come from the germline V gene (reference sequence). V lost 6 bases and J 8 bases, leaving 20 bases between the germline ends. CDR3 sequence: CSAGSNMLEHEQFF. Written as DNA, the CDR3 is TGCAGTGCCGGCTCTAACATGTTAGAACATGAGCAGTTCTTC.

This rearrangement joins TRBV6-5 to TRBJ2-5, with D possibly being TRBD1 (6 bases). Trimming pared 2 bases from V and 1 base from J, leaving 14 bases between. The CDR3 length is 16 residues. The V gene's germline CDR1 is MNHEY and CDR2 SVGAGI. CDR3 loop: CASSYRDTKPQETQYF. In DNA form, the CDR3 reads TGTGCCAGCAGTTACCGGGACACCAAACCCCAAGAGACCCAGTACTTC.

The chain has TRBV18 and TRBJ2-3, with a possible D match to TRBD1 (5 bases). This CDR3 comprises 15 residues. Deletions cut 2 bases from V and 2 bases from J, with 11 bases between. The germline V gene encodes CDR1 KGHSH and CDR2 LQKENI. The CDR3 is CASSPMTASTDTQYF. The CDR3 DNA follows: TGTGCCAGCTCACCAATGACAGCCTCCACAGATACGCAGTATTTT.

This clonotype has a count of ten or more. V is TRBV6-2 or TRBV6-3 and J is TRBJ2-1; tentatively, D is TRBD2 (6 bases). The V end lost 8 bases, the J end lost 2 bases, and 7 bases lay between the germline ends. The germline V gene encodes CDR1 MNHEY and CDR2 SVGEGT. The CDR3 has 12 residues. The CDR3 loop reads CASSGAYNEQFF. The CDR3 region has the DNA TGTGCCAGCTCGGGGGCCTACAATGAGCAGTTCTTC.

The rearrangement links TRBV6-2 or TRBV6-3 to TRBJ2-7, with D perhaps being TRBD1 or TRBD2 (5 bases each). Trimming pared 5 bases from V and 2 bases from J, leaving 16 bases between. CDR3 length: 15 residues. Per the germline V gene, CDR1 is MNHEY and CDR2 is SVGEGT. CDR3 in amino acids: CASSQQCREPYEQYF. CDR3 sequence (DNA): TGTGCCAGCAGTCAACAATGCAGGGAGCCCTACGAGCAGTACTTC.

The CDR3 loop is CASKYGGHDEAFF. The DNA for the CDR3 is TGTGCCAGCAAGTACGGGGGGCACGATGAAGCTTTCTTT. The gene calls are TRBV7-2 and TRBJ1-1; possible D gene TRBD1, 6 bases. Germline CDR1 and CDR2: SGHTA and FQGNSA. Deletions cut 7 bases from V and 7 bases from J, with 16 bases between. The CDR3 is made up of 13 amino acids.

This clonotype appeared a few times. The V call is TRBV6-1, the J call TRBJ2-5; 11 nucleotides agree with TRBD2. Per germline, CDR1 MNHNS and CDR2 SASEGT. The CDR3 consists of 15 residues. The ends lost 4 bases at V and 2 bases at J; junction bases unmatched: 3. CDR3 coding DNA: TGTGCCAGCAGTGGTAGGACTAGCGGGCAAGAGACCCAGTACTTC. Amino acid sequence: CASSGRTSGQETQYF.

V gene TRBV2 combines with J gene TRBJ2-4, with 14 nucleotides matching TRBD2. The closer fit of TRBJ2-7 to the DNA end suggests the J call may be wrong. CDR1 is SNHLY, CDR2 FYNNEI, per germline. This CDR3 has 15 residues. DNA of the CDR3: TGTGCCAGCACCGCGGGGACTAGCGGGGGCTACGAGCAGTACTTC. This translates into CASTAGTSGGYEQYF.

This clonotype was counted only a few times. The chain joins TRBV6-5 to TRBJ2-5, with 11 bases identical to TRBD2. Germline CDR1 MNHEY, CDR2 SVGAGI. Trimming removed 6 bases from V and 11 bases from J; junction bases left unmatched: 14. The CDR3 spans 15 residues. In DNA form, the CDR3 reads TGTGCCAGCAGCCCGACTAGCGGGATCAGTGGAGAGCAGTACTTC. Its translation is CASSPTSGISGEQYF.

This clonotype was picked up a small number of times. The genes are TRBV7-2 and TRBJ1-2; tentatively, D is TRBD1 (6 bases). Germline CDR1 and CDR2: SGHTA and FQGNSA. The CDR3 sequence is 15 residues long. V lost 5 bases to trimming and J lost 4 bases, with 17 bases between them. CDR3 bases: TGTGCCAGCAGCAACCAGGGGCTTTCGAGCTATGGCTACACCTTC. Translated: CASSNQGLSSYGYTF.

This chain connects TRBV7-2 to TRBJ2-7, with 7 positions matching TRBD2. This CDR3 is 16 amino acids long. J was trimmed by 0 bases and V by 1 base; bases with no gene match: 6. Germline-derived CDR1 and CDR2 are SGHTA and FQGNSA. This CDR3 reads CASSLVGGPSSYEQYF. In nucleotides, the CDR3 is TGTGCCAGCAGCTTAGTGGGAGGGCCAAGCTCCTACGAGCAGTACTTC.

This clonotype was counted once. The genes are TRBV21-1 and TRBJ1-3. TRBV21-1 is designated a pseudogene. The CDR3 consists of 18 residues. In DNA, the CDR3 is TGTGCCAGCAGCAAAGCTCGTGGGCCTTCGCTGACGAGAAACACCATATATTTT. It encodes CASSKARGPSLTRNTIYF.

This clonotype was counted ten times or more. A read error may produce the germline difference seen at one junction end. This chain links TRBV11-2 with TRBJ2-7; the D call may be TRBD1 or TRBD2 (5 bases each). CDR3 length equals 16 residues. Germline CDR1 reads SGHAT; CDR2 reads FQNNGV. CDR3 coding DNA: TGTGCCAGCACCTTAGACCGGGACGGACCCTTCTACGAGCAGTACTTC. It is translated as CASTLDRDGPFYEQYF.

This clonotype came up a few times. The gene calls are TRBV20-1 and TRBJ2-7, with D possibly called TRBD1 or TRBD2 (6 bases each). The CDR3 is 15 amino acids. Trimming shortened V by 0 bases and J by 3 bases, and 15 bases separated the two germline ends. From germline, CDR1 is DFQATT and CDR2 SNEGSKA (reference sequence). CDR3 DNA: TGCAGTGCTAGAGATTTCGGGGGCGCGAACTACGAGCAGTACTTC. Encoded protein: CSARDFGGANYEQYF.

This clonotype was recorded at least ten times. The CDR3, as DNA: TGCAGCGTCTTCTCCGATGGCTACACCTTC. It is translated as CSVFSDGYTF. V and J are TRBV29-1 and TRBJ1-2; D is uncertain. Trimming removed 6 bases at V and 6 bases at J, with 8 bases between. This CDR3 comprises 10 residues. Per the germline V gene, CDR1 is SQVTM and CDR2 is ANQGSEA.

This chain connects TRBV2 to TRBJ1-1; the D gene is possibly TRBD1 (6 bases). There are 13 residues in the CDR3. Trimming left V 6 bases short and J 4 bases short, with 12 bases between. Germline V gene sequence: CDR1 SNHLY, CDR2 FYNNEI. The CDR3 DNA follows: TGTGCCAGCAGCACAGACAGGACCACTGAAGCTTTCTTT. Its translation is CASSTDRTTEAFF.

This clonotype was seen a handful of times. The chain has TRBV11-3 and TRBJ2-5, with TRBD2 identical over 9 bases. The J call is doubtful: the DNA matches TRBJ2-7 better. CDR3 size: 15 residues. The V gene's germline CDR1 is SGHNT and CDR2 YENEEA. In DNA, the CDR3 is TGTGCCAGCAGTTTCCTTAGCGGGAGTTCTTACGAGCAGTACTTC. It translates to CASSFLSGSSYEQYF.